These T cell receptor beta chains were read from a single sample in a study of blood T cell repertoires in COVID-19. The method was immunoSEQ multiplex PCR; TCRdb's version includes in-frame clones alone and lacks a portion of them. This table has approximately 170,000 clones, roughly 91% appearing once. The sample taken for sequencing was peripheral blood. The receptors derive from a man aged 18-30 years with COVID-19, enrolled during active disease. Both conserved end residues are part of each CDR3. The order of the fields is V gene, D gene, J gene, clone size, CDR3 protein, CDR3 DNA. The D gene is left open where the match is weak. Expanded clones get a size class; other rows say once, few or many, or leave the size out.

>TRBV29-1|NA|TRBJ2-2|NA
CSVRGTTGELFF
TGCAGCGTTCGGGGGACCACCGGGGAGCTGTTTTTT
>TRBV9|NA|TRBJ1-3|NA
CASSVQGNTGNTIYF
TGTGCCAGCAGCGTGCAGGGTAACACCGGAAACACCATATATTTT
>TRBV29-1|TRBD1|TRBJ2-1|NA
CSVEDGTGQGFYNEQFF
TGCAGCGTTGAAGACGGGACCGGACAGGGCTTTTACAATGAGCAGTTCTTC
>TRBV15|NA|TRBJ2-7|NA
CATSRRESNYEQYF
TGTGCCACCAGCAGACGAGAGTCTAACTACGAGCAGTACTTC
>TRBV10-3|NA|TRBJ2-7|NA
CAISVEATDLYEQYF
TGTGCCATCAGTGTGGAGGCGACCGACCTCTACGAGCAGTACTTC
>TRBV7-8|NA|TRBJ2-7|NA
CASSETPAAYEQYF
TGTGCCAGCAGCGAGACTCCCGCGGCCTACGAGCAGTACTTC
>TRBV11-2|TRBD1|TRBJ2-2|NA
CASSLVWDRVTGELFF
TGTGCCAGCAGCTTAGTGTGGGACAGGGTCACCGGGGAGCTGTTTTTT
>TRBV7-2|NA|TRBJ1-6|NA
CASSLGSGDNSPLHF
TGTGCCAGCAGCTTAGGTTCAGGTGATAATTCACCCCTCCACTTT
>TRBV30|NA|TRBJ2-5|NA
CAWSSPTDQETQYF
TGTGCCTGGAGTTCCCCGACAGATCAAGAGACCCAGTACTTC
>TRBV10-3|NA|TRBJ1-1|NA
CAISEHRDGTEAFF
TGTGCCATCAGTGAACACAGGGATGGGACTGAAGCTTTCTTT
>TRBV4-3|NA|TRBJ2-5|NA
CASSQYPGETQYF
TGCGCCAGCAGCCAGTATCCCGGAGAGACCCAGTACTTC
>TRBV10-2|NA|TRBJ2-1|NA
CASSVLASYNEQFF
TGCGCCAGCAGTGTCCTAGCGTCCTACAATGAGCAGTTCTTC
>TRBV27|NA|TRBJ1-4|NA
CASSLGGLNEKLFF
TGTGCCAGCAGTTTGGGGGGGCTAAATGAAAAACTGTTTTTT
>TRBV6-5|TRBD1|TRBJ1-1|NA
CASYRGLRGTEAFF
TGTGCCAGCTACAGGGGGTTAAGGGGGACTGAAGCTTTCTTT
>TRBV30|NA|TRBJ2-7|NA
CAWTRGAAYEQYF
TGTGCCTGGACCCGGGGGGCCGCCTACGAGCAGTACTTC
>TRBV5-1|TRBD2|TRBJ2-3|NA
CASSSLAGVSDTQYF
TGCGCCAGCAGCTCACTAGCGGGAGTGTCAGATACGCAGTATTTT
>TRBV30|TRBD1|TRBJ1-1|few
CAWSVPGQGGRVVAFF
TGTGCCTGGAGTGTACCCGGACAGGGAGGGCGGGTGGTAGCTTTCTTT
>TRBV6-4|TRBD1|TRBJ2-1|once
CASSGQGRHEQFF
TGTGCCAGCAGCGGACAGGGTAGGCATGAGCAGTTCTTC
>TRBV7-9|NA|TRBJ1-5|NA
CASREEDQPQHF
TGTGCCAGCAGAGAAGAGGATCAGCCCCAGCATTTT
>TRBV28|NA|TRBJ1-1|NA
CASSLSPGTEAFF
TGTGCCAGCAGTTTGTCCCCAGGCACTGAAGCTTTCTTT
>TRBV5-5|NA|TRBJ2-7|NA
CASSFYSGSSYEQYF
TGTGCCAGCAGCTTTTACAGCGGGTCCTCCTACGAGCAGTACTTC
>TRBV10-3|NA|TRBJ1-2|NA
CAISEQIGGSYGYTF
TGTGCCATCAGTGAGCAGATTGGGGGGTCCTATGGCTACACCTTC
>TRBV9|TRBD1|TRBJ2-1|NA
CASSPTGVSDNEQFF
TGTGCCAGCAGCCCAACAGGGGTGAGCGACAATGAGCAGTTCTTC
>TRBV7-2|TRBD1|TRBJ1-6|NA
CASSTDRARYSSYNSPLHF
TGTGCCAGCAGCACCGACAGGGCTCGTTATAGCTCCTATAATTCACCCCTCCACTTT